This T cell receptor beta chain was found in a study of blood T cell repertoires in COVID-19. Study details: Material from acute and convalescent COVID-19 was sourced from the United States, Italy and Spain. Nucleic acid was either cDNA or gDNA, and it came from T cells, B-cell-depleted T cells, or PBMCs.

Germline CDR1 reads SEHNR; CDR2 reads FQNEAQ (reference sequence). Deletions cut 7 bases from V and 3 bases from J, with 21 bases between. The CDR3 has 16 residues. Per the original methods: Reference gene primers were amplified, and this amplification served to estimate nucleated cell counts. Sequenced by immunoSEQ multiplex PCR; TCRdb stores in-frame clones only, minus some. V and J calls and clone size are given by that table; D and trimming were obtained from the DNA. The sample holds about 100,000 clones, more than 70% seen once. The sequenced material came from peripheral blood. This TCR was sampled from a man aged 65 to 85 with acute or convalescent COVID-19. V and J are TRBV7-9 and TRBJ2-5; TRBD1 is a possible D gene (6 bases). Here the CDR3 DNA reads TGTGCCAGCATCCCGCCTACAGGGCCCGGGAAAGAGACCCAGTACTTC. As protein: CASIPPTGPGKETQYF. Combining the CDR3 with reference TRBV7-9 and TRBJ2-5 gives the whole variable domain DTGVSQNPRHKITKRGQNVTFRCDPISEHNRLYWYRQTLGQGPEFLTYFQNEAQLEKSRLLSDRFSAERPKGSFSTLEIQRTEQGDSAMYLCASIPPTGPGKETQYFGPGTRLLVL.